This paragraph covers one T cell receptor (beta chain) sequence. This sample is part of a study of blood T cell repertoires in COVID-19. Repertoires were generated with immunoSEQ multiplex PCR, while TCRdb's copy carries only in-frame clones and drops some. Seen here are some 150,000 clones, 70% to 85% observed once, and the top ten hold about 16%. The germline V gene has CDR1 SQVTM and CDR2 ANQGSEA. The CDR3 covers 14 residues. Trimming removed 7 bases from V and 3 bases from J; junction bases left unmatched: 11. Specimen: PBMCs or T cells enriched from blood (not recorded which). This receptor was taken from a man in his forties or fifties who had recovered from COVID-19. The chain employs TRBV29-1 and TRBJ1-2, with TRBD1 matching over 7 bases. As DNA, the CDR3 is TGCAGCGCGCAGACAGGGAAAAGGTACTATGGCTACACCTTC. Its translation is CSAQTGKRYYGYTF.